This T cell receptor (beta chain) was found in a study of vaccination effects on CD4 cells after COVID-19 (dated by TCRdb to the early 2020s). Describing the broader study: Each participant got two doses of an mRNA SARS-CoV-2 vaccine, either BNT162b2 or mRNA-1273. The study compared SARS-CoV-2 spike-specific CD4+ TCR repertoires before and after mRNA vaccination in COVID-19 convalescent patients and infection-naive vaccine recipients. In the study, cultures from other donors were sequenced using the Oncomine TCR Beta short-read assay on an Illumina iSeq 100. Altogether, around 11 COVID-19 convalescent patients and 4 SARS-CoV-2-naive healthy vaccine recipients made up the full study. General conclusions and limits of the study: Only a small number of convalescent patients were included, and no early post-infection timepoints were available, which limited the study. Clones induced by infection and clones induced by vaccination both contracted markedly at late timepoints after vaccination, which fits with T cell responses waning over time. Among healthy vaccine recipients, nearly all vaccine-induced clones were SARS-CoV-2 mono-reactive, and only 1 of 255 was cross-reactive with common cold coronaviruses.

Libraries were prepared through the immunoSEQ multiplex PCR assay. DNA from the cultured, isolated CD4+ T cells was subjected to TCR beta CDR3 sequencing. In the original analysis: Non-productive TCR sequences were discarded, and reads were trimmed to the CDR3 region, with only CDR3s of 7 or more amino acids retained. Antigen-specific clonotypes were identified with the MANAFEST web app by comparing expansion in peptide wells against reference cultures. Positive clones required FDR<0.05 expansion versus reference and all other wells, odds ratio above 5, and frequency above 0.1% in two replicate wells. A clonotype was called cross-reactive if it was significantly expanded both in SARS-CoV-2 spike wells and in at least one common cold coronavirus spike condition. Using the stringdist R package, CDR3 similarity was measured by Levenshtein distance, and unrooted trees were constructed with ape in R 3.6.1. TCRdb carries this immuneACCESS record with in-frame sequences only. Its versions omit some clonotypes, under half of them owing to an unresolved V gene in the studies checked, with the rest unexplained. V, J and clone size derive from that table, while D and trimming were established from the DNA sequence. For this sample the table gives some 20,000 clones, of which approximately 70% were detected only once. The ten largest account for roughly a sixth of the sample.

The ViraFEST assay stimulated PBMC with viral peptide pools and then used TCR sequencing to identify antigen-specific CD4+ T cell clonotypes by expansion. After about 9 days of culture, CD4+ T cells were isolated with the EasySep CD4+ T cell isolation kit. None of the healthy vaccine recipients had a prior SARS-CoV-2 infection, which was confirmed by nucleocapsid antibody tests that came back negative both before and after vaccination. Around 2 million PBMC per well were cultured in IMDM with about 5% human AB serum, 10 IU/ml IL-2 and gentamicin, plus 10 ug/ml peptides. On days 3 and 7, half of the culture medium was replaced with fresh IL-2-containing medium. Unless noted otherwise, every peptide stimulation condition was cultured in triplicate wells. PBMC were separated from whole blood using Ficoll-Paque Plus gradient centrifugation and were then either cryopreserved at -140C or used fresh. Overlapping peptide pools spanned the spike proteins of SARS-CoV-2 and the common cold coronaviruses HCoV-NL63, HCoV-OC43 and HCoV-229E. The QIAamp micro DNA kit was used to extract genomic DNA from the cultured CD4+ T cells.

The CDR3 has 13 amino acids, counting the end cysteine and phenylalanine. Only the CDR3 DNA is retained, 39 bases long and in frame from the first base. The junction shows trimming of 3 bases on V and 10 bases on J, plus 16 bases between the germline ends. For CDR1 and CDR2, the germline V gene lists SGDLS and YYNGEE. Regarding this clone: No antigen is known for it. Base qualities were left out, and no much larger clone turns up one base away.

The receptor was derived from a human donor who received a COVID-19 vaccine. The chain is assembled from TRBV9 and TRBJ2-5; the D gene is not confidently resolved. This material consisted of CD4+ T cells from PBMCs cultured with HCoV-229E spike peptides, taken before COVID-19 vaccination. The intended sense of this specimen's cell subset or site label: HCoV-229E spike overlapping peptide pool stimulation. The nucleotides read TGTGCCAGCAGCGGCCTGGTTGGGGTAGGCCAGTACTTC. Its coded protein is CASSGLVGVGQYF.